The T cell receptor (beta chain) under discussion was sequenced for a study of cytomegalovirus exposure and HLA in healthy donors. The CDR3 totals 15 residues. Germline lookup yields CDR1 MNHNY and CDR2 SVGAGI (reference sequence). V was pared by 6 bases and J by 8 bases, with 22 bases between. Comment on this clone: Other DNA sequences in this specimen translate into the identical CDR3.

The study ran its PCR with 60 Vbeta and 13 Jbeta primers. Sequencing was performed with immunoSEQ multiplex PCR; in TCRdb, only in-frame clones are kept and a portion is missing. The profile covers some 150,000 clones, with over 60% appearing a single time and around 3% taken by the ten largest. This clonotype was sampled from a woman younger than 45 in good health and CMV-seropositive. V gene TRBV6-6 combines with J gene TRBJ1-2; D is undetermined. The sequenced material came from PBMCs. CDR3 bases: TGTGCCAGCAGCCAACCTGAATCGGAGGCGGGCGGCTACACCTTC. It codes for CASSQPESEAGGYTF.